Each of the 10 T cell receptor beta chains below was sequenced from the same sample in a study of response to subunit inactivated influenza vaccine. MiXCR, run by TCRdb on the RT-PCR reads, gives a single entry per CDR3 protein. The sample yields roughly 630,000 distinct CDR3 sequences, approximately 15% seen once. The sequencing used PBMCs from blood, collected 14 to 15 days before vaccination. All receptors derive from a man aged 50 or older who received an inactivated influenza vaccine.

The V gene is TRBV19, the J gene TRBJ2-3, with TRBD2 matching 8 bases. V trimming: 6 bases; J trimming: 5 bases; junction bases outside the gene matches: 10. CDR1 LNHDA and CDR2 SQIVND come from the germline V gene (reference sequence). This CDR3 contains 15 residues. The CDR3 coding sequence is TGTGCCAGTAGCCGGGCGGGGGGAGAGGGAGATACGCAGTATTTT. Translated: CASSRAGGEGDTQYF.

This clonotype was counted between two and nine times. The CDR3 DNA sequence: TGTGCCAGCAGCCTACTAGCGGGGGGGCGGGAAGATACGCAGTATTTT. Protein sequence: CASSLLAGGREDTQYF. This chain joins TRBV12-3 or TRBV12-4 and TRBJ2-3; 13 bases are a match to TRBD2. J gave up 5 bases and V 6 bases, and 8 bases lay outside the gene matches. The CDR3 runs 16 residues.

This clonotype turned up a few times. The chain recombines TRBV19 with TRBJ1-5; D is perhaps TRBD1 (5 bases). Between the trimmed V and J ends, which lost 8 bases and 6 bases, there was a span of 11 bases. Germline V gene sequence: CDR1 LNHDA, CDR2 SQIVND (reference sequence). This CDR3 region has 12 residues. This chain's CDR3 is CASGGVGQPQHF. CDR3 coding DNA: TGTGCCAGTGGGGGGGTTGGTCAGCCCCAGCATTTT.

This clonotype occurred a few times. The gene calls are TRBV28 and TRBJ2-4; TRBD2 matches at 7 bases. J was trimmed by 1 base and V by 8 bases; bases with no gene match: 5. CDR1 and CDR2 (germline): MDHEN, SYDVKM. The CDR3 consists of 14 residues. CDR3 residues: CASGSSGAKNIQYF. In DNA form, the CDR3 reads TGTGCCAGCGGTTCTAGCGGTGCCAAAAACATTCAGTACTTC.

The table lists this clonotype with a few counts. The J gene is TRBJ2-2, the V gene TRBV9; D remains unclear. CDR3 length equals 16 residues. V was cut by 1 base and J by 4 bases, with 14 bases left in between. Germline CDR1 SGDLS, CDR2 YYNGEE. CDR3 loop: CASSVNERWLTGELFF. The DNA for the CDR3 is TGTGCCAGCAGCGTAAACGAAAGGTGGCTCACCGGGGAGCTGTTTTTT.

The chain has TRBV5-1 and TRBJ2-5; 10 bases are shared with TRBD1. The CDR3 is 14 amino acids. CDR1 and CDR2 from the germline V gene are SGHRS and YFSETQ. J was trimmed by 7 bases and V by 4 bases; bases with no gene match: 7. In DNA, the CDR3 is TGCGCCAGCAGCCCAGGGACAGGGGAAGGGACCCAGTACTTC. Amino acids: CASSPGTGEGTQYF.

V and J are TRBV20-1 and TRBJ2-7; TRBD1 or TRBD2 may be the D gene (5 bases each). Germline V CDR1 and CDR2: DFQATT, SNEGSKA (reference sequence). This CDR3 contains 11 residues. The V and J ends lost 6 bases and 6 bases respectively, with 12 bases between them. CDR3 nucleotide sequence: TGCAGTGCGAAACCGGGACCCGAGCAGTACTTC. Its translation is CSAKPGPEQYF.

The chain links TRBV12-3 or TRBV12-4 to TRBJ2-7; perhaps D is TRBD1 or TRBD2 (5 bases each). V dropped 6 bases and J dropped 4 bases, with 13 bases sitting between them. The CDR3 extends over 13 amino acids. The CDR3 region has the DNA TGTGCCAGCAGGTCCTCGGGGCAGTACGAGCAGTACTTC. Encoded protein: CASRSSGQYEQYF.

This clonotype was seen only a few times. The chain joins TRBV20-1 to TRBJ2-4; D remains ambiguous. CDR1 is DFQATT and CDR2 is SNEGSKA in the germline V gene (reference sequence). The V end was cut by 7 bases, the J end by 0 bases, with 10 bases between. The CDR3 is 13 residues long. This chain's CDR3 is CSVLGLAKNIQYF. The CDR3 nucleotides read TGCAGTGTCCTCGGATTAGCCAAAAACATTCAGTACTTC.

This clonotype was picked up many times. The chain links TRBV28 to TRBJ2-4; D uncertain. The CDR3 consists of 14 residues. The V gene lost 8 bases and the J gene lost 4 bases, with 15 bases spanning the gap. Per germline, CDR1 MDHEN and CDR2 SYDVKM. The CDR3 loop is CASCRWAEKNIQYF. The CDR3 coding sequence is TGTGCCAGCTGCCGCTGGGCGGAGAAAAACATTCAGTACTTC.